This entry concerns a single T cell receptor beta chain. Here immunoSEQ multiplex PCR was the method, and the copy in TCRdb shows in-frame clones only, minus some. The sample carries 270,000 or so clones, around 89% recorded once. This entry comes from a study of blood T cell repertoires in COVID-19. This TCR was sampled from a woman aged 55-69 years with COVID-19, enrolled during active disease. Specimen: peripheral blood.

CDR3 sequence reads: CASRGQGAYSTEAFF. The CDR3 DNA is TGTGCCAGCAGGGGACAGGGGGCCTACTCCACTGAAGCTTTCTTT. The chain recombines TRBV2 with TRBJ1-1; 12 nucleotides line up with TRBD1. Germline lookup yields CDR1 SNHLY and CDR2 FYNNEI. V shed 6 bases, J shed 4 bases, and the junction held 6 bases outside the gene matches. The CDR3 is 15 amino acids.